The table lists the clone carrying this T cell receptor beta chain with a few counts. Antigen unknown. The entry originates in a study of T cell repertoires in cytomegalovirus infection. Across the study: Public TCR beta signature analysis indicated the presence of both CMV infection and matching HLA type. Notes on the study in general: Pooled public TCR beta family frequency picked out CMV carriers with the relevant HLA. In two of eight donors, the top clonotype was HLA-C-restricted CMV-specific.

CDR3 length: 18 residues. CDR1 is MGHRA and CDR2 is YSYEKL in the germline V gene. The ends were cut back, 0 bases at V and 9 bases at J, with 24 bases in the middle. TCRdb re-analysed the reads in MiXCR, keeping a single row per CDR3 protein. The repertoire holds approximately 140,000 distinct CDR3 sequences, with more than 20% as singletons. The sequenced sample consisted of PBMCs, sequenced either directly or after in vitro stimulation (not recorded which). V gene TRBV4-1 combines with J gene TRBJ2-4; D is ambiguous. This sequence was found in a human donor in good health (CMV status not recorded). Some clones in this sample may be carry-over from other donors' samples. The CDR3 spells CASSQDAHGVGWVAIQYF. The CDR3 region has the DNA TGCGCCAGCAGCCAAGATGCCCATGGAGTCGGTTGGGTCGCCATTCAGTACTTC.